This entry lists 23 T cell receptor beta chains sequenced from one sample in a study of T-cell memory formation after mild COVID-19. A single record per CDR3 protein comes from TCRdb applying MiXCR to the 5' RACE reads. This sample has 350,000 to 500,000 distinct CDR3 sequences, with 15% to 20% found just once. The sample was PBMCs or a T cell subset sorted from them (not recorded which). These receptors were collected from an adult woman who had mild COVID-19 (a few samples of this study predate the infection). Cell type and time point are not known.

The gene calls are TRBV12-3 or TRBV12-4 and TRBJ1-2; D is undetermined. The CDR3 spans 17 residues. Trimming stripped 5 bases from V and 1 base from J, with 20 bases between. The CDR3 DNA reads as TGTGCCAGCAGTCCCAAACGGGGAGTAGTATTTAACTATGGCTACACCTTC. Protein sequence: CASSPKRGVVFNYGYTF.

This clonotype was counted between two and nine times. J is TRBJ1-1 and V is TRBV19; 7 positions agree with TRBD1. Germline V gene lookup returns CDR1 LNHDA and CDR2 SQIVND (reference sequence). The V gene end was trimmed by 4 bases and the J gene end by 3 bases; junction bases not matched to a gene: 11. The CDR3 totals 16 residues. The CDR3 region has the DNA TGTGCCAGTAGTAAAACAAGACAGGGTAGCTACACTGAAGCTTTCTTT. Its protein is CASSKTRQGSYTEAFF. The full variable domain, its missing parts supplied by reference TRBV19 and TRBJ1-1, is DGGITQSPKYLFRKEGQNVTLSCEQNLNHDAMYWYRQDPGQGLRLIYYSQIVNDFQKGDIAEGYSVSREKKESFPLTVTSAQKNPTAFYLCASSKTRQGSYTEAFFGQGTRLTVV.

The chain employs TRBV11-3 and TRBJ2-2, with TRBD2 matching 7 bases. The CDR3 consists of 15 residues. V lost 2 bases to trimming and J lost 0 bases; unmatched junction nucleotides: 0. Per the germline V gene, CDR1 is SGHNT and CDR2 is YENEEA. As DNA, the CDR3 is TGTGCCAGCAGCTTACGGGGGGCGAACACCGGGGAGCTGTTTTTT. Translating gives CASSLRGANTGELFF.

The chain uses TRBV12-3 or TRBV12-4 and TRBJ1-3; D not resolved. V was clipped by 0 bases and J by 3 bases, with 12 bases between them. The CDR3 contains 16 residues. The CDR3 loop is CASSLAKPPLGNTIYF. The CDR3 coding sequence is TGTGCCAGCAGTTTAGCCAAGCCACCCCTTGGAAACACCATATATTTT.

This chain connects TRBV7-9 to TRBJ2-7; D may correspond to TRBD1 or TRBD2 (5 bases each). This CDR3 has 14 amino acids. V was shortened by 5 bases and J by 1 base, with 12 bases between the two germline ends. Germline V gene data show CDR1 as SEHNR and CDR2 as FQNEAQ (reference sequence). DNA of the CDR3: TGTGCCAGCAGCCCCCGGGACGAATCCTACGAGCAGTACTTC. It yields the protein CASSPRDESYEQYF.

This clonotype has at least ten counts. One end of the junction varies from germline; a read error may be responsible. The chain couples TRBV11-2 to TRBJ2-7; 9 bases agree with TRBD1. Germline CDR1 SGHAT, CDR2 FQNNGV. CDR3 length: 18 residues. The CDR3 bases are TGTGCCAGCCGCTCGCCGGGACAGGGCTATCCGTCCTCCCACGAGCAGTACTTC. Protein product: CASRSPGQGYPSSHEQYF.

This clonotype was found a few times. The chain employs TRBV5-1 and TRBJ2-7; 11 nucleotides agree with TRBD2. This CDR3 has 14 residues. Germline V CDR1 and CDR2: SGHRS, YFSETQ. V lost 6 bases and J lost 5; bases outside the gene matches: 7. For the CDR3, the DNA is TGCGCCAGCAATCCGACTAGCGGGAACGACGAGCAGTACTTC. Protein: CASNPTSGNDEQYF.

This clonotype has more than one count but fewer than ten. The CDR3 sequence: CASSLALRSGGYTF. In DNA, the CDR3 is TGTGCCAGCAGTTTAGCCCTTCGATCTGGGGGCTACACCTTC. The chain employs TRBV12-3 or TRBV12-4 and TRBJ1-2; D gene unclear. V was pared by 0 bases and J by 8 bases, with 13 bases between. The CDR3 has 14 residues.

This CDR3 reads CASSLAGPIQETQYF. For the CDR3, the DNA is TGTGCCAGCAGCTTAGCCGGACCAATCCAAGAGACCCAGTACTTC. The rearrangement links TRBV7-2 to TRBJ2-5, with unresolved D. Germline V gene data show CDR1 as SGHTA and CDR2 as FQGNSA. V was cut by 0 bases and J by 1 base, with 9 bases left in between. CDR3 size: 15 residues.

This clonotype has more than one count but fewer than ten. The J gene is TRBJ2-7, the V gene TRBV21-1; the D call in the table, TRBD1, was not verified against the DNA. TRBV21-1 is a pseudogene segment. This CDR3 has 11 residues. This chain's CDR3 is CASSKREEQYF. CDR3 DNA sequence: TGTGCCAGCAGCAAACGGGAAGAGCAGTACTTC.

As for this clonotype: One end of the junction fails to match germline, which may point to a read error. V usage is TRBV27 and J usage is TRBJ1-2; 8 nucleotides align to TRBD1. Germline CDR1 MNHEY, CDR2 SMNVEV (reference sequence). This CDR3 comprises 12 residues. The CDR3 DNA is TGTGACAGCCGGGACAGGTCCTCTGGCTACACCTTC. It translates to CDSRDRSSGYTF.

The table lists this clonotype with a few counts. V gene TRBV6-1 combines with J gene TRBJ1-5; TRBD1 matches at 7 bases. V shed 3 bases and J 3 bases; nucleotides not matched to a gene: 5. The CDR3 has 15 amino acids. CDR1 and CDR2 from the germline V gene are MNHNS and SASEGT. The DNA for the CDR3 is TGTGCCAGCAGTGAGGGAGGGACAGTCAATCAGCCCCAGCATTTT. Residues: CASSEGGTVNQPQHF.

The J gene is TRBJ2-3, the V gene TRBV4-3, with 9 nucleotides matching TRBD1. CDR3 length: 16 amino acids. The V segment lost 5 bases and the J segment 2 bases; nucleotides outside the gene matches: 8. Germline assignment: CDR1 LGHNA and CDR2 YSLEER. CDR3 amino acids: CASSRTGGMPTDTQYF. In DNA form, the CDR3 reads TGCGCCAGCAGCAGAACAGGGGGCATGCCCACAGATACGCAGTATTTT.

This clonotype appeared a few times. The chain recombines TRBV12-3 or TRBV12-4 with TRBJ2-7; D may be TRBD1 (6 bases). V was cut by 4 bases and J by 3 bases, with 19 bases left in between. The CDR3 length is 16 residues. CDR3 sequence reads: CASSSPNRVGNYEQYF. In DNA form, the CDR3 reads TGTGCCAGCAGTTCACCCAACAGGGTGGGGAACTACGAGCAGTACTTC.

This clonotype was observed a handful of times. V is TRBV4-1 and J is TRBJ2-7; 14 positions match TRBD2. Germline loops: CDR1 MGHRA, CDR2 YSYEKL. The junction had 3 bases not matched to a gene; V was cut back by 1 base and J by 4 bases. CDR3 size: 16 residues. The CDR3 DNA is TGCGCCAGCAGCCAAGTGAGGACTAGCGGGGGGTACGAGCAGTACTTC. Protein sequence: CASSQVRTSGGYEQYF.

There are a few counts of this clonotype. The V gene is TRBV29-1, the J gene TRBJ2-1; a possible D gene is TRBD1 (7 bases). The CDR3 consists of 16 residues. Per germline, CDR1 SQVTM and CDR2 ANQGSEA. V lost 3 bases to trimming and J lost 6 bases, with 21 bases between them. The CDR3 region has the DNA TGCAGCGTTGAGGGGAACCCAGGGGGGCGGTTCAATGAGCAGTTCTTC. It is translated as CSVEGNPGGRFNEQFF.

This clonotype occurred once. The CDR3 reads CASSPYRANVLTF. The CDR3 coding sequence is TGTGCCAGCAGCCCCTATCGGGCCAACGTCCTGACTTTC. The V gene is TRBV3-1, the J gene TRBJ2-6; D call uncertain. CDR1 and CDR2 (germline): LGHDT, YNNKEL (reference sequence). Deletions cut 4 bases from V and 5 bases from J, with 6 bases between. The CDR3 is 13 residues long.

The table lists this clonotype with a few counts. The CDR3 coding sequence is TGTGCCACCAGCAGAGATCCTTCTTGGACAGGCTTATCCGGGGAGCTGTTTTTT. Its protein product is CATSRDPSWTGLSGELFF. The chain employs TRBV15 and TRBJ2-2; 7 bases agree with TRBD1. The V and J ends lost 0 bases and 6 bases, in that order; junction bases with no gene match: 13. This CDR3 is 18 amino acids long. The germline V gene encodes CDR1 LNHNV and CDR2 YYDKDF (reference sequence).

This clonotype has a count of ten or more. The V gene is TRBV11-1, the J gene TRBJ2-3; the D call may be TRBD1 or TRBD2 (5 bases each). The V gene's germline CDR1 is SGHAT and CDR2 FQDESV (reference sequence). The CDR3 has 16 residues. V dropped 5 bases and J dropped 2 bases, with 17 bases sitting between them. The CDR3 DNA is TGTGCCAGCAGCCGTATGTACGGGACCCACACAGATACGCAGTATTTT. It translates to CASSRMYGTHTDTQYF.

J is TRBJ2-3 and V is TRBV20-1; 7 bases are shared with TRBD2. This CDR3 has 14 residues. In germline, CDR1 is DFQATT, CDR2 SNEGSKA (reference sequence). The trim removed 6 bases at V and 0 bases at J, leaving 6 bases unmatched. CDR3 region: CSADRGSSTDTQYF. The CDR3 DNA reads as TGCAGTGCGGACCGCGGGAGCAGCACAGATACGCAGTATTTT.

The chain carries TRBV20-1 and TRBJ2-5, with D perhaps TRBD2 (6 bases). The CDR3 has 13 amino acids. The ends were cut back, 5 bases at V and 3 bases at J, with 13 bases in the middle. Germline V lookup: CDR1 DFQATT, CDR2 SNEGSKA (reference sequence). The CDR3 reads CSASRTGEETQYF. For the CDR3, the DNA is TGCAGTGCTTCTCGGACGGGGGAAGAGACCCAGTACTTC.

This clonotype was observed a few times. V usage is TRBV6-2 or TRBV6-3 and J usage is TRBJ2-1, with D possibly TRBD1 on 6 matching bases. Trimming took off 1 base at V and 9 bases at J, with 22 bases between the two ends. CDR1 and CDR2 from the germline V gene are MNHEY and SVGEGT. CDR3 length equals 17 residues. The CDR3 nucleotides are TGTGCCAGCAGTTACTGGGGCAGGGGAGCTTCGGACACTGAGCAGTTCTTC. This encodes CASSYWGRGASDTEQFF.

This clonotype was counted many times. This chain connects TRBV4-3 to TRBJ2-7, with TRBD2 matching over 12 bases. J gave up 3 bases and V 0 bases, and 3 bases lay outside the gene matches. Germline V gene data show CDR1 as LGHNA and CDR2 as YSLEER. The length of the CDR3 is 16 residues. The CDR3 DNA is TGCGCCAGCAGCCAAGATCGACTAGCGGGAGTCTACGAGCAGTACTTC. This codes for CASSQDRLAGVYEQYF.